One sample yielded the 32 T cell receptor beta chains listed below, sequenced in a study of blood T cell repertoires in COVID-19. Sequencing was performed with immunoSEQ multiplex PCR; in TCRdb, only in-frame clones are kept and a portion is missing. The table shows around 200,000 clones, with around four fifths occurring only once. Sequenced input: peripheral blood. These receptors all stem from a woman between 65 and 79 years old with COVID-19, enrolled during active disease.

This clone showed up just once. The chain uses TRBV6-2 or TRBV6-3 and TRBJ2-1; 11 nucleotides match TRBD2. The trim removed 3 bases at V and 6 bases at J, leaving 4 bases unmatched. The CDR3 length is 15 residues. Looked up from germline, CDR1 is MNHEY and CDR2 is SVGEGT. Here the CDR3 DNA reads TGTGCCAGCAGTTATTCTAGCGGGAGGACCAATGAGCAGTTCTTC. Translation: CASSYSSGRTNEQFF.

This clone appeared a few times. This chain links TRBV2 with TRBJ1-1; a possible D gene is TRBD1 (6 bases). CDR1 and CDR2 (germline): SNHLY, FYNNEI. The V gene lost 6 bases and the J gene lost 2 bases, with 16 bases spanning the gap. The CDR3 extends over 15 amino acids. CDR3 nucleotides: TGTGCCAGCAGCCCCGCGGGGGGGCAAAACACTGAAGCTTTCTTT. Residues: CASSPAGGQNTEAFF.

CDR3 sequence reads: CASNPARQGAGELFF. The CDR3, as DNA: TGTGCCAGCAATCCCGCGCGACAGGGGGCCGGGGAGCTGTTTTTT. This rearrangement joins TRBV28 to TRBJ2-2, with TRBD1 matching 9 bases. The CDR3 totals 15 residues. CDR1 is MDHEN, CDR2 SYDVKM, per germline. Trimming took 7 bases from V and 6 from J; bases not matched to a gene: 9.

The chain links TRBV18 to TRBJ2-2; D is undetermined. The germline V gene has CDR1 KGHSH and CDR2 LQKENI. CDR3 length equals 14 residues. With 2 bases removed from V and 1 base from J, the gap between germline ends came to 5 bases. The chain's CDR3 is CASSPIQNTGELFF. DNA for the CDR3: TGTGCCAGCTCACCAATCCAGAACACCGGGGAGCTGTTTTTT.

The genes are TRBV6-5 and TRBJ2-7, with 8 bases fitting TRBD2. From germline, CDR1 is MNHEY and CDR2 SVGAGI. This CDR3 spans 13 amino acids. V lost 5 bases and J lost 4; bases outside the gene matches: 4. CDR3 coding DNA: TGTGCCAGCAGTCTCGGGGGGGGGTACGAGCAGTACGTC. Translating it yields CASSLGGGYEQYV.

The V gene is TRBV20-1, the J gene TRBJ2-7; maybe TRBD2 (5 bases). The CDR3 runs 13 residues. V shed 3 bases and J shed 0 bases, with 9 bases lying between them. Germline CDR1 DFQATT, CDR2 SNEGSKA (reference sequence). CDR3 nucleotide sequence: TGCAGTGCTAGTGATGGGAGCTCCTACGAGCAGTACGTC. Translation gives CSASDGSSYEQYV.

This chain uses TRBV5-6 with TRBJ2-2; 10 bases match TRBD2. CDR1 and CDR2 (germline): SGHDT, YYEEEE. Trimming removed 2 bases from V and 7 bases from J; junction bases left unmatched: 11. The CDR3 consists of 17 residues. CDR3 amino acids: CASSLALAGAWVGELFF. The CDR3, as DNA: TGTGCCAGCAGCTTAGCCCTAGCGGGAGCTTGGGTCGGGGAGCTGTTTTTT.

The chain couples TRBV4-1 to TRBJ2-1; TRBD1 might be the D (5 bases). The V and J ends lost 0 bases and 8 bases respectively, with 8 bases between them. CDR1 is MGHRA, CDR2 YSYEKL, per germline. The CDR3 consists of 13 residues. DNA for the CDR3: TGCGCCAGCAGCCAAGATGCAGGGCATGAGCAGTTCTTC. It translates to CASSQDAGHEQFF.

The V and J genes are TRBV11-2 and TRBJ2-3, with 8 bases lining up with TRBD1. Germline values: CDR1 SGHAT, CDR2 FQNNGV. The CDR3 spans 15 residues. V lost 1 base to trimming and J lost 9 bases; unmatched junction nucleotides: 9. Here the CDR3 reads CASSLGSGGQGTQYF. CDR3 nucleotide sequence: TGTGCCAGCAGCTTAGGATCAGGGGGCCAGGGAACGCAGTATTTT.

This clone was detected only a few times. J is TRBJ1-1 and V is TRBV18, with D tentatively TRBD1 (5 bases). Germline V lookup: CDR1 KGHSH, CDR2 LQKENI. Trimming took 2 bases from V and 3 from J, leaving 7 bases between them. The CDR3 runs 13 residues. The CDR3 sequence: CASSPKQDTEAFF. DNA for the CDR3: TGTGCCAGCTCACCAAAACAGGACACTGAAGCTTTCTTT.

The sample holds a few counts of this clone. The CDR3 region is CASRPGTAYGYTF. The DNA for the CDR3 is TGCGCCAGCAGACCCGGGACAGCCTATGGCTACACCTTC. The chain is built from TRBV5-1 and TRBJ1-2, with 7 nucleotides matching TRBD1. The CDR3 has 13 residues. V lost 5 bases to trimming and J lost 4 bases; unmatched junction nucleotides: 5. CDR1 is SGHRS, CDR2 YFSETQ, per germline.

CDR3 loop: CASSLLASGYQETQYF. In DNA form, the CDR3 reads TGTGCCAGCAGTTTGCTGGCTAGCGGGTACCAAGAGACCCAGTACTTC. The chain couples TRBV27 to TRBJ2-5, with 8 bases aligning to TRBD2. This CDR3 is 16 amino acids long. The V segment lost 3 bases and the J segment 0 bases; nucleotides outside the gene matches: 6. Germline CDR1 MNHEY, CDR2 SMNVEV (reference sequence).

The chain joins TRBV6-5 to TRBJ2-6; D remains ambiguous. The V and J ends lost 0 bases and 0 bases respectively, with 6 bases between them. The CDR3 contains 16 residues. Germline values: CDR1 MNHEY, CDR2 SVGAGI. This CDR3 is CASSYSLASGANVLTF. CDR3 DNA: TGTGCCAGCAGTTACTCGTTGGCCTCTGGGGCCAACGTCCTGACTTTC.

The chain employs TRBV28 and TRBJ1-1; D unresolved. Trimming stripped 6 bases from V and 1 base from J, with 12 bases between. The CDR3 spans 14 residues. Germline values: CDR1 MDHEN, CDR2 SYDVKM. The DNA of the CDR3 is TGTGCCAGCAGATCGGACTCTTGGAACACTGAAGCTTTCTTT. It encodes CASRSDSWNTEAFF.

CDR3 region: CASSRELEQFF. CDR3 in DNA: TGTGCCAGCAGTAGGGAGCTTGAGCAGTTCTTC. The rearrangement uses TRBV2 and TRBJ2-1, with D perhaps matching TRBD2 (5 bases). Germline V lookup: CDR1 SNHLY, CDR2 FYNNEI. This CDR3 is 11 amino acids long. Trimming took 5 bases from V and 9 from J, leaving 8 bases between them.

CDR3 residues: CAIRAGGSTDTQYF. The CDR3 region has the DNA TGTGCCATCAGGGCGGGAGGGTCGACAGATACGCAGTATTTT. The chain employs TRBV10-3 and TRBJ2-3; 9 positions agree with TRBD2. This CDR3 spans 14 amino acids. Germline V gene data show CDR1 as ENHRY and CDR2 as SYGVKD. The J segment lost 3 bases and the V segment lost 6 bases, leaving 4 bases of the junction unmatched.

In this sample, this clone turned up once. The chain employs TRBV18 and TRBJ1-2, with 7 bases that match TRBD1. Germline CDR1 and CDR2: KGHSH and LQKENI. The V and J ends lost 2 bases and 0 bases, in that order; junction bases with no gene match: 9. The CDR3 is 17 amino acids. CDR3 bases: TGTGCCAGCTCACCAGATGACAGGGTTAAAGCTAACTATGGCTACACCTTC. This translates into CASSPDDRVKANYGYTF.

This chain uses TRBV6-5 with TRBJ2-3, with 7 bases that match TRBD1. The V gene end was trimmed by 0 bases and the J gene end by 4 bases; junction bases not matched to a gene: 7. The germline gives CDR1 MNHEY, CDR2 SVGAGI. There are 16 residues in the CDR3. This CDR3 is CASSYSKDRSADTQYF. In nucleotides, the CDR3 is TGTGCCAGCAGTTACTCGAAGGACAGGAGTGCAGATACGCAGTATTTT.

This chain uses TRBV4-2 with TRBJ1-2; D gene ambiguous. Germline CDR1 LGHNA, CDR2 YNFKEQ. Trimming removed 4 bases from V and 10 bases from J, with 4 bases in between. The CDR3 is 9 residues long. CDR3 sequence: CASSPYYTF. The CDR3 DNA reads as TGTGCCAGCAGCCCTTACTACACCTTC.

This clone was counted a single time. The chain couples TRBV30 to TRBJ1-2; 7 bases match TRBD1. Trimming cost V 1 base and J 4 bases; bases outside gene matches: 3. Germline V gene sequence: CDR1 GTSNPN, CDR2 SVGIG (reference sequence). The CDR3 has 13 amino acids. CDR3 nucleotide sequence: TGTGCCTGGAGTGGGGGACAGTCCTATGGCTACACCTTC. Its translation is CAWSGGQSYGYTF.

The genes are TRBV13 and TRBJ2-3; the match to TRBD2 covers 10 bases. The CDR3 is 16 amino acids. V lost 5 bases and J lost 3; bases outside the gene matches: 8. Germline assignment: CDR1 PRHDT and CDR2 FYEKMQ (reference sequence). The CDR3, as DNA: TGTGCCAGCAGCCCTTTAGAGCGGGGGGGGACAGATACGCAGTATTTT. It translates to CASSPLERGGTDTQYF. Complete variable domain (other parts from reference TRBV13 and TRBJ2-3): AAGVIQSPRHLIKEKRETATLKCYPIPRHDTVYWYQQGPGQDPQFLISFYEKMQSDKGSIPDRFSAQQFSDYHSELNMSSLELGDSALYFCASSPLERGGTDTQYFGPGTRLTVL.

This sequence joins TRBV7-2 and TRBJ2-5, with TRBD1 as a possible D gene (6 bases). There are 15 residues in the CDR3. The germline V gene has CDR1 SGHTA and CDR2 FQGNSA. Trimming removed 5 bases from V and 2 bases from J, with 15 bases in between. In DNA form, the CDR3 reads TGTGCCAGCAGCCGCCCGACAGGCATTCAAGAGACCCAGTACTTC. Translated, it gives CASSRPTGIQETQYF.

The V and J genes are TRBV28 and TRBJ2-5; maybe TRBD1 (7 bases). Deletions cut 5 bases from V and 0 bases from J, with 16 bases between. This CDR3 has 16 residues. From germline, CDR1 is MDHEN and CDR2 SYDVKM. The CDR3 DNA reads TGTGCCAGCAGTGGGGGGACAGCTACTCACCAAGAGACCCAGTACTTC. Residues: CASSGGTATHQETQYF.

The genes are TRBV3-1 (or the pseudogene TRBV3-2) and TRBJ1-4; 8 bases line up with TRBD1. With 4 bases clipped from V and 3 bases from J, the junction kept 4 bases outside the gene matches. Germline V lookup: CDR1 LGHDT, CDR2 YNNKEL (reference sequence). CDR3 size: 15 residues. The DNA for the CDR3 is TGTGCCAGCAGCCGACGGGACAGGCCTAATGAAAAACTGTTTTTT. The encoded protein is CASSRRDRPNEKLFF.

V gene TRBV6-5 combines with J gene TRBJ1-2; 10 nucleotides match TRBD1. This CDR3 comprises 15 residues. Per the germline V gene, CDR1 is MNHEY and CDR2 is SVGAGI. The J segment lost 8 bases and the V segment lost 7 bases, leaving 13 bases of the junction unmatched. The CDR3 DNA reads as TGTGCCAGCACTTTATCGGACAGGGGGGAAATGGGCTACACCTTC. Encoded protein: CASTLSDRGEMGYTF.

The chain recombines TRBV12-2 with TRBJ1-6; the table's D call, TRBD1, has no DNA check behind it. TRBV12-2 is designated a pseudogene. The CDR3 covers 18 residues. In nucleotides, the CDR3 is TGTGCAAGTCGCTTACCTCCAGGGGTAAGCTCCTATAATTCACCCCTCCACTTT. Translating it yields CASRLPPGVSSYNSPLHF.

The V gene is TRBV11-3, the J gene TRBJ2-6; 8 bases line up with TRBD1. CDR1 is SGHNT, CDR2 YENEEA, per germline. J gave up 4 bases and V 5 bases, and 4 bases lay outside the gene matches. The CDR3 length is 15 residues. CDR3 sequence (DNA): TGTGCCAGCAGCGCCCAGGGGGCCGGGGCCAACGTCCTGACTTTC. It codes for CASSAQGAGANVLTF.

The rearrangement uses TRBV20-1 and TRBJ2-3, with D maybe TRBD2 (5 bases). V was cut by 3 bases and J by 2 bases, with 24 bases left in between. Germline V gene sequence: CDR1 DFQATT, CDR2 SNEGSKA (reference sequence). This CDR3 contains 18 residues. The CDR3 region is CSASSLRATGIYTDTQYF. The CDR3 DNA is TGCAGTGCTAGTTCGTTACGAGCCACGGGGATATACACAGATACGCAGTATTTT.

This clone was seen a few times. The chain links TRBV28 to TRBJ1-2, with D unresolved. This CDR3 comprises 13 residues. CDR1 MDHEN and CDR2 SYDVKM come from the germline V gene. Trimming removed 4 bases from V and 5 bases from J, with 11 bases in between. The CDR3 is CASSSHTTYGYTF. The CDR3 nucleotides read TGTGCCAGCAGTTCTCATACTACTTATGGCTACACCTTC.

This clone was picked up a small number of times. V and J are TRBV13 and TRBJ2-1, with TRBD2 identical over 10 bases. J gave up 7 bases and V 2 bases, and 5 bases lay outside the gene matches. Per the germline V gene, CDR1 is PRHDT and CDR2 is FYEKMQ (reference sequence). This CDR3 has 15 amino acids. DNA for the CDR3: TGTGCCAGCAGCTTAAGAGCGGGAGGGAGTAATGAGCAGTTCTTC. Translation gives CASSLRAGGSNEQFF.

CDR3 in DNA: TGTGCCAGCAGTGAAAACAGGGAGAAGGAAAAACTGTTTTTT. This translates into CASSENREKEKLFF. The rearrangement joins TRBV25-1 to TRBJ1-4; D may be TRBD1 (6 bases). V dropped 2 bases and J dropped 8 bases, with 12 bases sitting between them. The V gene's germline CDR1 is MGHDK and CDR2 SYGVNS. The CDR3 covers 14 residues.

CDR3 sequence reads: CASSLVTGLQETQYF. The DNA for the CDR3 is TGTGCCAGCAGCTTAGTTACAGGCCTACAAGAGACCCAGTACTTC. The rearrangement links TRBV11-2 to TRBJ2-5; D perhaps matches TRBD1 (5 bases). The ends were cut back, 1 base at V and 2 bases at J, with 11 bases in the middle. There are 15 residues in the CDR3. From germline, CDR1 is SGHAT and CDR2 FQNNGV.